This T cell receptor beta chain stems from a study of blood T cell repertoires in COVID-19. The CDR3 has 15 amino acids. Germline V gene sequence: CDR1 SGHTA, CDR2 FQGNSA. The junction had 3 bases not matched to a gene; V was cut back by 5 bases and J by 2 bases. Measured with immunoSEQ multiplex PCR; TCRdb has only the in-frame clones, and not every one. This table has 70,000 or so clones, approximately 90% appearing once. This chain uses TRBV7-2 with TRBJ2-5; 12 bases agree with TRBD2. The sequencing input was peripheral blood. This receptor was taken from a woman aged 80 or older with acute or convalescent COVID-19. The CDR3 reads CASSIGLAGQETQYF. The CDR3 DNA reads TGTGCCAGCAGCATCGGACTAGCGGGACAAGAGACCCAGTACTTC. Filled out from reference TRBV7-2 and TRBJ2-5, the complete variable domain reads GAGVSQSPSNKVTEKGKDVELRCDPISGHTALYWYRQSLGQGLEFLIYFQGNSAPDKSGLPSDRFSAERTGGSVSTLTIQRTQQEDSAVYLCASSIGLAGQETQYFGPGTRLLVL.